These 24 T cell receptor beta chains were all obtained from the same sample, sequenced in a study of cytomegalovirus exposure and HLA in healthy donors. PCR employed 60 Vbeta and 13 Jbeta primers. Profiling relied on immunoSEQ multiplex PCR, and the TCRdb table lists in-frame clones only, not all of them. In the table there are 75,000 to 100,000 clones, roughly 76% of which are singletons. Material: PBMCs. The source of these receptors is a female donor in good health and CMV-seronegative.

This rearrangement joins TRBV6-5 to TRBJ1-1; D is undetermined. CDR1 MNHEY and CDR2 SVGAGI come from the germline V gene. The V end lost 4 bases, the J end lost 5 bases, and 11 bases lay between the germline ends. The CDR3 is made up of 13 amino acids. CDR3 sequence reads: CASSSLSQTEAFF. CDR3 nucleotide sequence: TGTGCCAGCAGTTCCCTTTCCCAGACTGAAGCTTTCTTT.

V is TRBV11-2 and J is TRBJ1-1; D is uncertain. The germline CDR1 and CDR2 sequences are SGHAT and FQNNGV. The CDR3 has 13 amino acids. V was shortened by 2 bases and J by 10 bases, with 14 bases between the two germline ends. Here the CDR3 DNA reads TGTGCCAGCAGCTTAATACGGGTAAAAGTAGCTTTCTTT. It codes for CASSLIRVKVAFF.

This chain uses TRBV15 with TRBJ1-5; D call uncertain. Trimming left V 5 bases short and J 7 bases short, with 12 bases between. Germline CDR1 is LNHNV and CDR2 is YYDKDF (reference sequence). CDR3 size: 13 residues. Here the CDR3 DNA reads TGTGCCACCAGCCCTATTCCGGGGCAGCCCCAGCATTTT. This codes for CATSPIPGQPQHF.

This clone was counted only a few times. The chain employs TRBV29-1 and TRBJ2-7, with 9 bases matching TRBD1. Germline V lookup: CDR1 SQVTM, CDR2 ANQGSEA. The CDR3 loop spans 11 amino acids. The junction had 3 bases not matched to a gene; V was cut back by 7 bases and J by 5 bases. The CDR3 loop reads CSGGTGNEQYF. In DNA form, the CDR3 reads TGCAGCGGGGGGACAGGGAACGAGCAGTACTTC.

This clone appeared a few times. The chain employs TRBV5-6 and TRBJ2-5, with 13 bases fitting TRBD2. The trim removed 3 bases at V and 5 bases at J, leaving 7 bases unmatched. This CDR3 region has 16 residues. The germline V gene encodes CDR1 SGHDT and CDR2 YYEEEE. CDR3 coding DNA: TGTGCCAGCAGCTGGTGGACTAGCGGGAGTTTTGAGACCCAGTACTTC. As protein: CASSWWTSGSFETQYF.

Remarks on this clone: One end of the junction fails to match germline, which may point to a read error. The chain combines TRBV28 with TRBJ2-1; 13 bases line up with TRBD2. Germline CDR1 and CDR2: MDHEN and SYDVKM. This CDR3 is 18 amino acids long. CDR3 region: CASRLRIWGTSGDNEQFF. The CDR3 bases are TGTGCCAGCCGTTTGAGGATTTGGGGGACTAGCGGGGACAATGAGCAGTTCTTC.

The CDR3 is CASSPQGTGEKLFF. The CDR3 nucleotides read TGTGCCAGCAGCCCACAGGGGACGGGAGAAAAACTGTTTTTT. The rearrangement uses TRBV7-9 and TRBJ1-4, with 7 bases fitting TRBD1. The CDR3 totals 14 residues. Looked up from germline, CDR1 is SEHNR and CDR2 is FQNEAQ (reference sequence). Germline trimming cut 5 bases from V and 8 bases from J; bases unmatched to any gene: 8.

This chain uses TRBV28 with TRBJ1-3; 8 bases match TRBD1. The CDR3 has 15 residues. CDR1 is MDHEN, CDR2 SYDVKM, per germline. With V trimmed by 2 bases and J by 2 bases, 2 bases remained unmatched. CDR3 nucleotide sequence: TGTGCCAGCAGTTTACAGGGGGCTGCTGGAAACACCATATATTTT. The encoded protein is CASSLQGAAGNTIYF.

The chain couples TRBV7-6 to TRBJ1-2; no reliable D call. V lost 1 base, J lost 6 bases, and 15 bases lay in between. The germline gives CDR1 SGHVS, CDR2 FNYEAQ. The CDR3 covers 15 residues. The CDR3 is CASSLVPNINDGYTF. CDR3 nucleotide sequence: TGTGCCAGCAGCTTAGTGCCGAACATTAATGATGGCTACACCTTC. Drawing the rest from reference TRBV7-6 and TRBJ1-2, the complete variable domain is GAGVSQSPRYKVTKRGQDVALRCDPISGHVSLYWYRQALGQGPEFLTYFNYEAQQDKSGLPNDRFSAERPEGSISTLTIQRTEQRDSAMYRCASSLVPNINDGYTFGSGTRLTVV.

In its sample, this clone was seen a few times. The chain uses TRBV5-1 and TRBJ2-2; TRBD2 agrees at 12 bases. The CDR3 is made up of 18 amino acids. Germline V CDR1 and CDR2: SGHRS, YFSETQ. Trimming at V came to 0 bases and at J to 0 bases, leaving 3 bases not matched to a gene. The CDR3 spells CASSLVLAGGANTGELFF. The CDR3 DNA reads as TGCGCCAGCAGCTTGGTTCTAGCGGGAGGGGCGAACACCGGGGAGCTGTTTTTT.

J is TRBJ1-2 and V is TRBV28, with TRBD1 matching over 10 bases. Germline V CDR1 and CDR2: MDHEN, SYDVKM. Unmatched junction bases numbered 6, after V lost 6 bases and J lost 2 bases. The CDR3 is made up of 15 amino acids. The CDR3 DNA sequence: TGTGCCAGCAGCAAGGACAGGGGGGGAAACTATGGCTACACCTTC. Amino acid sequence: CASSKDRGGNYGYTF.

This chain uses TRBV27 with TRBJ1-4; possibly TRBD1 for D (6 bases). Germline V gene data show CDR1 as MNHEY and CDR2 as SMNVEV (reference sequence). Trimming left V 7 bases short and J 0 bases short, with 12 bases between. This CDR3 region has 15 residues. This CDR3 is CASKKDRPTNEKLFF. CDR3 sequence (DNA): TGTGCCAGCAAGAAGGACAGACCAACTAATGAAAAACTGTTTTTT. The full variable domain, its missing parts supplied by reference TRBV27 and TRBJ1-4, is EAQVTQNPRYLITVTGKKLTVTCSQNMNHEYMSWYRQDPGLGLRQIYYSMNVEVTDKGDVPEGYKVSRKEKRNFPLILESPSPNQTSLYFCASKKDRPTNEKLFFGSGTQLSVL.

This clone showed up just a few times. The V and J genes are TRBV28 and TRBJ2-6, with 8 nucleotides matching TRBD1. Trimming at V came to 5 bases and at J to 2 bases, leaving 5 bases not matched to a gene. The CDR3 runs to 16 residues. Germline CDR1 and CDR2: MDHEN and SYDVKM. This CDR3 reads CASSHMTGAGANVLTF. In DNA form, the CDR3 reads TGTGCCAGCAGTCACATGACAGGGGCTGGGGCCAACGTCCTGACTTTC.

The V gene is TRBV2, the J gene TRBJ2-7; 10 nucleotides agree with TRBD2. CDR3 length: 15 amino acids. V lost 7 bases and J lost 4; bases outside the gene matches: 10. CDR1 is SNHLY and CDR2 is FYNNEI in the germline V gene. CDR3 sequence (DNA): TGTGCCAGCACCGAAGAGGGACTAGCGAGATACGAGCAGTACTTC. Residues: CASTEEGLARYEQYF.

V is TRBV6-1 and J is TRBJ1-2; 9 positions agree with TRBD1. Germline CDR1 reads MNHNS; CDR2 reads SASEGT. V lost 1 base, J lost 2 bases, and 2 bases stayed unmatched. The CDR3 totals 15 residues. As DNA, the CDR3 is TGTGCCAGCAGTGAAGGTGGACAGGGGAACTATGGCTACACCTTC. This gives the protein CASSEGGQGNYGYTF.

The sample holds one count of this clone. J is TRBJ2-5 and V is TRBV5-1; tentatively, D is TRBD2 (6 bases). The CDR3 is 13 residues long. The germline V gene has CDR1 SGHRS and CDR2 YFSETQ. V gave up 4 bases and J gave up 2 bases, with 9 bases separating them. The CDR3 DNA is TGCGCCAGCAGCGGGGGACTGCAAGAGACCCAGTACTTC. Amino acid sequence: CASSGGLQETQYF.

V usage is TRBV7-2 and J usage is TRBJ1-2, with a weak D call TRBD1 (6 bases). The germline V gene has CDR1 SGHTA and CDR2 FQGNSA. Trimming pared 5 bases from V and 5 bases from J, leaving 15 bases between. There are 14 residues in the CDR3. CDR3 DNA: TGTGCCAGCAGCCGTAACAGGGAGGGGTATGGCTACACCTTC. Encoded protein: CASSRNREGYGYTF.

The table lists this clone with a few counts. The chain couples TRBV6-1 to TRBJ2-7; 10 nucleotides align to TRBD2. This CDR3 region has 14 residues. Germline CDR1 is MNHNS and CDR2 is SASEGT. V was pared by 3 bases and J by 6 bases, with 5 bases of the junction left unmatched. In nucleotides, the CDR3 is TGTGCCAGCAGTGAGCTAGCGGGAGCCGGCGAGCAGTACTTC. Amino acid sequence: CASSELAGAGEQYF.

This sequence joins TRBV5-8 and TRBJ2-7, with unresolved D. From germline, CDR1 is SGHTS and CDR2 YDEGEE. V was cut by 4 bases and J by 2 bases, with 4 bases left in between. CDR3 size: 11 residues. CDR3 bases: TGTGCCAGCAGCACTACCTACGAGCAGTACTTC. Its translation is CASSTTYEQYF.

The chain carries TRBV19 and TRBJ2-2; D not resolved. V shed 5 bases and J shed 5 bases, with 6 bases lying between them. Germline-derived CDR1 and CDR2 are LNHDA and SQIVND (reference sequence). The CDR3 has 12 residues. The CDR3 nucleotides read TGTGCCAGTAGTCCCCCGACCGGGGAGCTGTTTTTT. This codes for CASSPPTGELFF.

The V gene is TRBV30, the J gene TRBJ2-7; 8 nucleotides match TRBD1. Per the germline V gene, CDR1 is GTSNPN and CDR2 is SVGIG (reference sequence). CDR3 length: 13 amino acids. Losses at the gene ends were 1 base for V and 5 bases for J; bases not matched to a gene: 4. CDR3 sequence: CAWSGDRGDEQYF. The CDR3 DNA reads TGTGCCTGGAGTGGAGACAGGGGCGACGAGCAGTACTTC.

The CDR3 here is CASSPPGGPTYNEQFF. The DNA for the CDR3 is TGTGCCAGCAGCCCCCCCGGGGGGCCGACCTACAATGAGCAGTTCTTC. The chain has TRBV7-2 and TRBJ2-1; tentatively, D is TRBD2 (7 bases). V was trimmed by 5 bases and J by 2 bases, leaving 16 bases between them. There are 16 residues in the CDR3. Germline values: CDR1 SGHTA, CDR2 FQGNSA.

This chain connects TRBV30 to TRBJ2-1; D unclear. Germline V gene lookup returns CDR1 GTSNPN and CDR2 SVGIG (reference sequence). The CDR3 contains 14 residues. Deletions cut 3 bases from V and 9 bases from J, with 18 bases between. The CDR3 reads CAWSPVRLVAEQFF. Here the CDR3 DNA reads TGTGCCTGGAGCCCAGTGCGGCTAGTTGCTGAGCAGTTCTTC.

This rearrangement joins TRBV9 to TRBJ1-2; no reliable D call. This CDR3 is 16 amino acids long. The ends were cut back, 2 bases at V and 6 bases at J, with 20 bases in the middle. CDR1 is SGDLS, CDR2 YYNGEE, per germline. CDR3 sequence reads: CASSVEGGGLADGYTF. In DNA, the CDR3 is TGTGCCAGCAGCGTTGAGGGCGGCGGCCTCGCGGATGGCTACACCTTC. Full variable domain (outside the CDR3, taken from reference TRBV9 and TRBJ1-2): DSGVTQTPKHLITATGQRVTLRCSPRSGDLSVYWYQQSLDQGLQFLIQYYNGEERAKGNILERFSAQQFPDLHSELNLSSLELGDSALYFCASSVEGGGLADGYTFGSGTRLTVV.